The clone carrying this TCR beta chain has more than one count but fewer than ten. Antigen: not known. The authors prepared the TCRbeta library with unique molecular identifiers. TCRdb reanalysed the PCR reads using MiXCR and keeps one entry per CDR3 protein. The profile covers 900,000 or so distinct CDR3 sequences, with roughly 15% appearing a single time and approximately 5% taken by the ten largest. This CDR3 region has 15 residues. J gave up 7 bases and V 0 bases, and 4 bases lay outside the gene matches. The entry originates in a study of T-cell reconstitution after alpha-beta-depleted transplantation in children. Study results and limitations: Recipient T cells and thymic progenitors that survived were the source of the high TCRbeta diversity seen at day 60 in some patients. As was reported, about two months after transplant, alpha-beta T cells came from several hundred expanded graft clones. Among T cells one year after transplant, newly produced cells accounted for most counts and diversity.

This TCR was recovered from a male patient younger than 18 who had a stem cell transplant for acute lymphoblastic leukemia, so the T cells may come from the graft donor. The sequenced sample was PBMCs, mostly from graft donor cells, obtained 360 days after TCRalphabeta/CD19-depleted stem cell transplant. The V gene is TRBV12-3 or TRBV12-4, the J gene TRBJ1-5, with 9 nucleotides matching TRBD1. The CDR3 DNA is TGTGCCAGCAGTTTAGCACAGGGGGCAGGGCAGCCCCAGCATTTT. This sequence encodes CASSLAQGAGQPQHF.